Reported below is one T cell receptor (beta chain). V was shortened by 1 base and J by 0 bases, with 14 bases between the two germline ends. The CDR3 totals 17 residues. Germline-derived CDR1 and CDR2 are SGHDT and YYEEEE. Clones were read by immunoSEQ multiplex PCR, and TCRdb kept only the in-frame ones, dropping some. The sample has roughly 150,000 clones, 90% to 95% seen once. These data originate in a study of control samples from healthy donors and cancer patients. The sequencing sample was made of blood. The rearrangement joins TRBV5-6 to TRBJ1-3; TRBD1 is a possible D gene (6 bases). The receptor's source is a man aged 18 to 30 in good health. The CDR3 here is CASSLSAGALSGNTIYF. DNA of the CDR3: TGTGCCAGCAGCTTGTCCGCAGGGGCCCTCTCTGGAAACACCATATATTTT.